Given below is one T cell receptor (beta chain) in context. The sample belongs to a study of blood T cells in healthy people across ages. CDR1 and CDR2 from the germline V gene are SGHRS and YFSETQ. There are 17 residues in the CDR3. The V gene end was trimmed by 4 bases and the J gene end by 7 bases; junction bases not matched to a gene: 17. Together with a sample-barcoded 5' primer, a J-beta primer mix was included in a second PCR lasting about 7 to 11 cycles. TCRdb re-derived calls from the 5' RACE reads in MiXCR, one entry per CDR3 protein. Altogether about 1.4 million distinct CDR3 sequences are present, approximately 60% being singletons, with the ten largest covering more than 6%.

This chain connects TRBV5-1 to TRBJ2-1; the match to TRBD2 covers 7 bases. Input material: blood. The source of this sequence is a man younger than 35 in good health. CDR3 protein: CASSPPSSGEVVNEQFF. The CDR3 coding sequence is TGCGCCAGCAGCCCCCCCTCGAGCGGGGAGGTGGTTAATGAGCAGTTCTTC.